This TCR beta chain was observed in a study of intratumoral heterogeneity in liver cancer. Profiling relied on immunoSEQ multiplex PCR, and the TCRdb table lists in-frame clones only, not all of them. The table shows about 5,900 clones, with 68% occurring only once. CDR3 length: 16 amino acids. The V gene's germline CDR1 is KGHSH and CDR2 LQKENI. J gave up 6 bases and V 2 bases, and 13 bases lay outside the gene matches. The source material was tumor-adjacent normal tissue, sampled before any cancer treatment. This rearrangement joins TRBV18 to TRBJ2-7, with 7 bases lining up with TRBD1. The clonotype comes from a man aged 65-85 years with hepatocellular carcinoma. DNA of the CDR3: TGTGCCAGCTCACCAAGACAGGGAATCGACGCGAGCGAGCAGTACTTC. It is translated as CASSPRQGIDASEQYF.